This T cell receptor beta chain appears in the sequencing data of a study of a mutant IDH1 vaccine in newly diagnosed glioma. This clone was detected only once. The antigen is undetermined. Time point: week 35, safety follow-up. Vaccinated patients received 300 ug of mutant IDH1 20-mer peptide per dose, with topical imiquimod. V was cut by 4 bases and J by 9 bases, with 14 bases left in between. From germline, CDR1 is SGDLS and CDR2 YYNGEE. The CDR3 loop spans 12 amino acids. TCRdb's table, derived via immunoSEQ multiplex PCR, lists solely in-frame clones and lacks some. The sample contains tens of thousands of clones, approximately 92% of which appear only once.

This rearrangement joins TRBV9 to TRBJ2-7, with D uncertain. This TCR came from a man aged 50 to 60 with glioma. The starting material was PBMCs, obtained from a glioma patient whose treatment included an IDH1 peptide vaccine. CDR3 loop: CASSPTRGLQYF. The DNA for the CDR3 is TGTGCCAGCAGCCCCACACGAGGTTTGCAGTACTTC.